One and the same sample provided the 14 T cell receptor beta chains below, sequenced in a study of blood T cell repertoires in COVID-19. Using immunoSEQ multiplex PCR, the repertoire was profiled, and TCRdb retains in-frame clones only, with some absent. In the table there are approximately 270,000 clones, roughly 84% of which are singletons. The specimen sequenced was peripheral blood. The receptors shown here come from a person aged 65 to 79 with COVID-19, enrolled during active disease.

The J gene is TRBJ2-6, the V gene TRBV29-1; no reliable D call. Germline lookup yields CDR1 SQVTM and CDR2 ANQGSEA. This CDR3 has 15 residues. V lost 3 bases and J 0 bases, leaving 9 bases between the germline ends. CDR3: CSVEAVISGANVLTF. The CDR3, as DNA: TGCAGCGTTGAGGCAGTGATCTCTGGGGCCAACGTCCTGACTTTC.

The rearrangement joins TRBV7-8 to TRBJ2-7; the D gene is possibly TRBD2 (5 bases). This CDR3 spans 16 amino acids. Germline CDR1 SGHVS, CDR2 FQNEAQ. The germline V and J ends were trimmed by 3 bases and 9 bases, with 24 bases remaining between them. DNA of the CDR3: TGTGCCAGCAGCTTCGCGGTTGAGGGCAGAACGTATGGGCAGTACTTC. Translating gives CASSFAVEGRTYGQYF.

The chain joins TRBV29-1 to TRBJ2-1, with TRBD2 identical over 7 bases. The J segment lost 3 bases and the V segment lost 4 bases, leaving 12 bases of the junction unmatched. CDR1 SQVTM and CDR2 ANQGSEA come from the germline V gene. CDR3 length equals 16 residues. The CDR3 reads CSVARTAGVGYNEQFF. The CDR3 DNA follows: TGCAGCGTTGCCCGAACGGCGGGAGTGGGCTACAATGAGCAGTTCTTC.

This sequence joins TRBV3-1 (or the pseudogene TRBV3-2) and TRBJ2-2; D is unclear. Trimming removed 3 bases from V and 5 bases from J, with 7 bases in between. Per the germline V gene, CDR1 is LGHDT and CDR2 is YNNKEL (reference sequence). The CDR3 has 13 residues. The CDR3, as DNA: TGTGCCAGCAGCCATCGCAGTACCGGGGAGCTGTTTTTT. The encoded protein is CASSHRSTGELFF.

The chain recombines TRBV10-2 with TRBJ1-2, with TRBD1 matching over 9 bases. Germline trimming cut 0 bases from V and 1 base from J; bases unmatched to any gene: 9. CDR3 length: 18 residues. Germline V gene data show CDR1 as WSHSY and CDR2 as SAAADI. CDR3 in DNA: TGCGCCAGCAGTGAGTCTGGACAGGGGCGCTTTGGTAACTATGGCTACACCTTC. It translates to CASSESGQGRFGNYGYTF.

The chain uses TRBV5-1 and TRBJ1-6; 7 bases are shared with TRBD1. Germline CDR1 reads SGHRS; CDR2 reads YFSETQ. The CDR3 contains 14 residues. J was trimmed by 10 bases and V by 4 bases; bases with no gene match: 8. The DNA for the CDR3 is TGCGCCAGCAGCCTCGACAGGGTCGAATCACCCCTCCACTTT. It codes for CASSLDRVESPLHF. Full variable domain (rest looked up from reference TRBV5-1 and TRBJ1-6): KAGVTQTPRYLIKTRGQQVTLSCSPISGHRSVSWYQQTPGQGLQFLFEYFSETQRNKGNFPGRFSGRQFSNSRSEMNVSTLELGDSALYLCASSLDRVESPLHFGNGTRLTVT.

The chain uses TRBV5-6 and TRBJ1-2, with 7 nucleotides matching TRBD1. The junction had 6 bases not matched to a gene; V was cut back by 6 bases and J by 7 bases. The CDR3 has 12 amino acids. Germline CDR1 SGHDT, CDR2 YYEEEE. Here the CDR3 reads CASTGGLGGYTF. CDR3 bases: TGTGCCAGCACAGGGGGGTTGGGTGGCTACACCTTC.

In its sample, this clone was seen a few times. The chain is built from TRBV11-2 and TRBJ1-6; 11 bases agree with TRBD1. The CDR3 is made up of 15 amino acids. The germline CDR1 and CDR2 sequences are SGHAT and FQNNGV. Trimming cost V 5 bases and J 10 bases; bases outside gene matches: 7. For the CDR3, the DNA is TGTGCCAGCAGCGGGGGACAGGGGGTCAACTCACCCCTCCACTTT. The encoded protein is CASSGGQGVNSPLHF.

This chain connects TRBV3-1 (or the pseudogene TRBV3-2) to TRBJ1-1, with TRBD1 as a possible D gene (5 bases). V lost 3 bases and J 6 bases, leaving 14 bases between the germline ends. The length of the CDR3 is 14 residues. Germline V gene lookup returns CDR1 LGHDT and CDR2 YNNKEL (reference sequence). CDR3 amino acids: CASSQAGGTAEAFF. The CDR3 coding sequence is TGTGCCAGCAGCCAGGCCGGGGGGACGGCTGAAGCTTTCTTT.

A word on this clone: Other DNA variants within this sample encode the same CDR3. This chain uses TRBV18 with TRBJ2-5, with D tentatively TRBD2 (6 bases). V was shortened by 3 bases and J by 2 bases, with 7 bases between the two germline ends. Per germline, CDR1 KGHSH and CDR2 LQKENI. CDR3 length: 13 amino acids. CDR3 nucleotide sequence: TGTGCCAGCTCACCGGGGGGACAAGAGACCCAGTACTTC. Residues: CASSPGGQETQYF.

In this sample, this clone turned up once. The V call is TRBV5-4, the J call TRBJ2-5, with 9 bases lining up with TRBD1. The CDR3 is made up of 15 amino acids. The ends lost 3 bases at V and 1 base at J; junction bases unmatched: 4. Germline V gene sequence: CDR1 SGHNT, CDR2 YYREEE (reference sequence). The CDR3 DNA reads as TGTGCCAGCAGCTCGGGGGACAGGGCCCAAGAGACCCAGTACTTC. It translates to CASSSGDRAQETQYF. Filled out from reference TRBV5-4 and TRBJ2-5, the complete variable domain reads ETGVTQSPTHLIKTRGQQVTLRCSSQSGHNTVSWYQQALGQGPQFIFQYYREEENGRGNFPPRFSGLQFPNYSSELNVNALELDDSALYLCASSSGDRAQETQYFGPGTRLLVL.

This clone was detected a few times. The CDR3 sequence is CASSPQGREVTQYF. The CDR3 DNA sequence: TGTGCCAGCAGCCCACAGGGGCGTGAGGTTACGCAGTATTTT. The chain joins TRBV5-5 to TRBJ2-3; 7 bases line up with TRBD1. This CDR3 is 14 amino acids long. J was trimmed by 8 bases and V by 4 bases; bases with no gene match: 10. CDR1 SGHKS and CDR2 YYEKEE come from the germline V gene (reference sequence).

The rearrangement links TRBV7-3 to TRBJ1-6, with a possible D match to TRBD1 (6 bases). Germline assignment: CDR1 SGHTA and CDR2 FQGTGA. The CDR3 totals 14 residues. Trimming shortened V by 5 bases and J by 9 bases, and 14 bases separated the two germline ends. The DNA of the CDR3 is TGTGCCAGCAGCGTCACAGGGAGTGGTTCACCCCTCCACTTT. Translation: CASSVTGSGSPLHF.

This rearrangement joins TRBV6-1 to TRBJ2-4; perhaps TRBD1 as D (6 bases). V was cut by 0 bases and J by 10 bases, with 13 bases left in between. Germline loops: CDR1 MNHNS, CDR2 SASEGT. CDR3 length: 14 amino acids. The CDR3 reads CASSEAWDTPIQYF. CDR3 bases: TGTGCCAGCAGTGAAGCTTGGGACACCCCAATTCAGTACTTC.